What follows is one T cell receptor beta chain and its context. The V end was cut by 3 bases, the J end by 3 bases, with 15 bases between. The CDR3 has 16 amino acids. Germline-derived CDR1 and CDR2 are MNHNS and SASEGT. This sample is drawn from a study of CD8+ T cells in alopecia areata. Treatment of the sample: oral pan-JAK inhibitor, 5-10 mg twice daily. Reverse transcription of extracted RNA yielded cDNA, which provided the sequencing template. Some clones are missing from TCRdb's copy, which holds only in-frame ones; the method was immunoSEQ multiplex PCR. Of about 110,000 clones in the sample, roughly 50% were seen once.

J is TRBJ1-5 and V is TRBV6-1; the D gene is possibly TRBD1 (6 bases). This specimen was CD8+ T cells sorted from blood, taken at week 24, from a patient treated with tofacitinib. This TCR came from a human donor with alopecia areata. CDR3 sequence (DNA): TGTGCCAGCAGTGAGGGGGAAGGGACACTCAATCAGCCCCAGCATTTT. It encodes CASSEGEGTLNQPQHF.